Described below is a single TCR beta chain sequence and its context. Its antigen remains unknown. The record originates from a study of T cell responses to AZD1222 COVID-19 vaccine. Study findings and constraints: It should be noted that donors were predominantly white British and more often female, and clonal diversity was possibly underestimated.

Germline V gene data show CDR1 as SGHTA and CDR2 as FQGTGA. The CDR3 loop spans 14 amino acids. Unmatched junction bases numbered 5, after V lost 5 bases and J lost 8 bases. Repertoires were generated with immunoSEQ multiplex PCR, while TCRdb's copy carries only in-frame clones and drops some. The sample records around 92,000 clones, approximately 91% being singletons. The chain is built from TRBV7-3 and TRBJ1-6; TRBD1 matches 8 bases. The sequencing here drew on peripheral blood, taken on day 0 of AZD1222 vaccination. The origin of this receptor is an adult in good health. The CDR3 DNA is TGTGCCAGCAGCGCAGGACAGGGATATTCACCCCTCCACTTT. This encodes CASSAGQGYSPLHF.